This T cell receptor (beta chain) is drawn from a study of cytomegalovirus exposure and HLA in healthy donors. Study context: Earlier, 150 million to 200 million T cells were analyzed, and some 120 million unique TCR beta sequences were found among them. General study points: Another analysis was done later, and it associated approximately 18,000 TCR beta sequences with HLA alleles at 0.05 false discovery rate. For most TCR beta V segments, an earlier analysis put the productive rate at about 90% or about 30% of the time. Reportedly, HLA-A and HLA-B alleles of most subjects were accurately predicted from TCR beta.

A note on this clone: The antigen is undetermined.

Germline V gene lookup returns CDR1 ENHRY and CDR2 SYGVKD. CDR3 length: 12 residues. V shed 3 bases, J shed 7 bases, and the junction held 2 bases outside the gene matches. Primers for the PCR totalled 60 Vbeta and 13 Jbeta. Some clones are missing from TCRdb's copy, which holds only in-frame ones; the method was immunoSEQ multiplex PCR. In the table there are about 180,000 clones, about 86% of which are singletons. The origin of this receptor is a woman aged 30 to 39 in good health and CMV-seronegative. The genes are TRBV10-3 and TRBJ1-1, with 7 bases aligning to TRBD1. Sequenced input: PBMCs. CDR3 sequence reads: CAISDDRDEAFF. As DNA, the CDR3 is TGTGCCATCAGTGACGACAGGGATGAAGCTTTCTTT.